The 14 T cell receptor beta chains in this list originate from one sample, sequenced in a study of beta chain features in type 1 diabetes (dated by TCRdb to the late 2010s). Library construction relied on the immunoSEQ multiplex PCR assay. The High Capacity cDNA Reverse Transcription Kit was used to reverse transcribe all of the isolated RNA, meaning that expressed TCRB transcripts were what got sequenced. TCRdb re-hosts the immuneACCESS table, in-frame sequences only. Its copies lack some clones; in the studies checked, an unresolved V gene accounts for under half of them, and the cause for the rest is not known. In all, the sample holds roughly 240,000 clones, and around an eighth of those were seen once. The biggest ten clones account for roughly 0.028% of the sample. Material for sequencing was naive CD4+ T cells from blood. What this sample's cell subset or site label stands for: true naive CD4+ T cells. These receptors came from a woman between 40 and 55 years old in good health.

This clone occurred a few times. The chain carries TRBV4-3 and TRBJ2-3; maybe TRBD2 (7 bases). This CDR3 has 17 amino acids. V was clipped by 0 bases and J by 5 bases, with 18 bases between them. Germline values: CDR1 LGHNA, CDR2 YSLEER. This CDR3 reads CASSQDLPGGAVDTQYF. Written as DNA, the CDR3 is TGCGCCAGCAGCCAAGACCTCCCGGGGGGCGCGGTAGATACGCAGTATTTT.

V usage is TRBV9 and J usage is TRBJ1-3; D might be TRBD1 (5 bases). The CDR3 loop spans 17 amino acids. Germline CDR1 reads SGDLS; CDR2 reads YYNGEE. Trimming took 3 bases from V and 5 from J, leaving 21 bases between them. CDR3 bases: TGTGCCAGCAGCGCTACAATGGACACGCCAATTAGAAACACCATATATTTT. It is translated as CASSATMDTPIRNTIYF. Full variable domain (rest looked up from reference TRBV9 and TRBJ1-3): DSGVTQTPKHLITATGQRVTLRCSPRSGDLSVYWYQQSLDQGLQFLIQYYNGEERAKGNILERFSAQQFPDLHSELNLSSLELGDSALYFCASSATMDTPIRNTIYFGEGSWLTVV.

The chain links TRBV5-1 to TRBJ2-1; 12 bases map to TRBD2. CDR1 is SGHRS and CDR2 is YFSETQ in the germline V gene. The CDR3 has 17 amino acids. Trimming cost V 0 bases and J 0 bases; bases outside gene matches: 1. The CDR3 DNA reads as TGCGCCAGCAGCTTGGCTAGCGGGGGGGCCTCCTACAATGAGCAGTTCTTC. As protein: CASSLASGGASYNEQFF.

The chain couples TRBV5-1 to TRBJ1-1; 7 bases agree with TRBD1. Trimming removed 4 bases from V and 6 bases from J; junction bases left unmatched: 9. The CDR3 totals 14 residues. The germline CDR1 and CDR2 sequences are SGHRS and YFSETQ. Here the CDR3 reads CASSLGNRGAEAFF. For the CDR3, the DNA is TGCGCCAGCAGCCTAGGGAACAGGGGCGCTGAAGCTTTCTTT.

This clone was detected once. CDR3 amino acids: CASSHQRGATDTQYF. The CDR3 nucleotides read TGCGCCAGCAGCCACCAGCGGGGGGCCACAGATACGCAGTATTTT. The rearrangement joins TRBV4-1 to TRBJ2-3; 9 bases fit TRBD2. J gave up 2 bases and V 3 bases, and 3 bases lay outside the gene matches. Germline V gene sequence: CDR1 MGHRA, CDR2 YSYEKL. This CDR3 is built from 15 residues.

The chain carries TRBV14 and TRBJ2-7; D call uncertain. This CDR3 contains 16 residues. The V and J ends lost 4 bases and 0 bases respectively, with 16 bases between them. Germline assignment: CDR1 SGHDN and CDR2 FVKESK. The CDR3 sequence is CASSPEPTKFSYEQYF. The CDR3, as DNA: TGTGCCAGCAGCCCAGAGCCGACAAAATTCTCCTACGAGCAGTACTTC.

The chain is built from TRBV4-3 and TRBJ2-3, with 8 nucleotides matching TRBD2. Germline assignment: CDR1 LGHNA and CDR2 YSLEER. The CDR3 totals 16 residues. Unmatched junction bases numbered 5, after V lost 3 bases and J lost 0 bases. CDR3 in amino acids: CASSHSSGGSTDTQYF. As DNA, the CDR3 is TGCGCCAGCAGCCATTCCAGCGGGGGAAGCACAGATACGCAGTATTTT.

The chain is built from TRBV11-2 and TRBJ2-5, with 7 bases matching TRBD1. The length of the CDR3 is 13 residues. Germline lookup yields CDR1 SGHAT and CDR2 FQNNGV. The V and J ends lost 5 bases and 2 bases, in that order; junction bases with no gene match: 2. CDR3 in amino acids: CASSPGQQETQYF. The CDR3 nucleotides are TGTGCCAGCAGCCCGGGACAGCAAGAGACCCAGTACTTC.

V and J are TRBV19 and TRBJ1-3; 10 bases are shared with TRBD1. The germline gives CDR1 LNHDA, CDR2 SQIVND (reference sequence). The junction had 5 bases not matched to a gene; V was cut back by 6 bases and J by 3 bases. The CDR3 runs 15 residues. The chain's CDR3 is CASSPGTGVGNTIYF. The DNA for the CDR3 is TGTGCCAGTAGCCCCGGGACAGGGGTTGGAAACACCATATATTTT.

This chain uses TRBV19 with TRBJ2-5; possible D gene TRBD1, 6 bases. CDR3 length: 14 residues. V was pared by 2 bases and J by 2 bases, with 9 bases between. Germline CDR1 and CDR2: LNHDA and SQIVND (reference sequence). CDR3 region: CASSIRGFQETQYF. The CDR3 nucleotides read TGTGCCAGTAGTATAAGGGGGTTTCAAGAGACCCAGTACTTC.

The CDR3 spells CSVNEGGSYEQYF. In DNA form, the CDR3 reads TGCAGCGTTAACGAAGGGGGTTCCTACGAGCAGTACTTC. The rearrangement links TRBV29-1 to TRBJ2-7; maybe TRBD1 (6 bases). This CDR3 has 13 residues. Germline CDR1 is SQVTM and CDR2 is ANQGSEA. V was cut by 5 bases and J by 1 base, with 12 bases left in between.

This clone was detected a few times. V is TRBV13 and J is TRBJ2-7; weak D call: TRBD1 (5 bases). Trimming stripped 5 bases from V and 7 bases from J, with 21 bases between. Looked up from germline, CDR1 is PRHDT and CDR2 is FYEKMQ (reference sequence). The CDR3 runs 15 residues. CDR3 in DNA: TGTGCCAGCAGCCGTAGAAGGGGTGCTTTTGGGGAGCAGTACTTC. It codes for CASSRRRGAFGEQYF.

This clone was detected only a few times. This specimen includes other DNA sequences encoding the same CDR3. V usage is TRBV4-3 and J usage is TRBJ1-2; D unclear. Deletions cut 0 bases from V and 2 bases from J, with 7 bases between. The CDR3 is made up of 14 amino acids. In germline, CDR1 is LGHNA, CDR2 YSLEER. The CDR3 bases are TGCGCCAGCAGCCAAGATTCCGGGAACTATGGCTACACCTTC. Translating gives CASSQDSGNYGYTF.

The chain carries TRBV4-3 and TRBJ2-7, with 7 nucleotides matching TRBD2. Germline V CDR1 and CDR2: LGHNA, YSLEER. CDR3 size: 15 residues. With 0 bases clipped from V and 3 bases from J, the junction kept 5 bases outside the gene matches. CDR3 in amino acids: CASSQDLAGDYEQYF. CDR3 nucleotides: TGCGCCAGCAGCCAAGATCTCGCGGGGGACTACGAGCAGTACTTC.